The sequence of this T cell receptor (beta chain) was determined in a study of CD8 T cells in Susac syndrome. This clonotype was counted a single time. The authors reverse transcribed about 0.5 to 1 ug RNA with random hexamers. TCR beta CDR3 was amplified by immunoSEQ covering 54 Vbeta and 13 Jbeta. TCRdb ran MiXCR on the immunoSEQ multiplex PCR reads and lists one entry per CDR3 protein. The sample has fewer than 200,000 distinct CDR3 sequences; around 94% are singletons. CDR1 and CDR2 from the germline V gene are SQVTM and ANQGSEA. The CDR3 is 13 amino acids. Trimming pared 6 bases from V and 0 bases from J, leaving 9 bases between. Sequencing of TCR beta was carried out in blood CD8+ and CD4+ T cells. Susac syndrome patients met recently defined diagnostic criteria for definite or probable disease. CD8+ and CD4+ T cells were negatively isolated; TEMRA cells were FACS-enriched.

Source material: CD4+ T cells from PBMCs. The gene calls are TRBV29-1 and TRBJ1-5; tentatively, D is TRBD1 (6 bases). The sequence derives from a human donor with Susac syndrome. This CDR3 is CSVAGDSNQPQHF. CDR3 nucleotides: TGCAGCGTGGCAGGGGATAGCAATCAGCCCCAGCATTTT.